The clone carrying this T cell receptor beta chain appeared many times. Its cognate antigen is unknown. The length of the CDR3 is 15 residues. V lost 5 bases to trimming and J lost 2 bases, with 14 bases between them. Germline values: CDR1 LNHDA, CDR2 SQIVND (reference sequence). The data belong to a study of T cells in Graves' hyperthyroidism and ophthalmopathy. Broader study findings: From stable hyperthyroidism, ophthalmopathy was separated by a 13 V-J model.

Source material for PBMCs was more than 7.5 ml fresh peripheral blood. The CDR3 regions of TCR beta were amplified from RNA transcripts. Initially, a first-round RT-PCR of the TCR CDR3 employed the HTBI primer set. TCRdb processed the multiplex PCR reads anew with MiXCR; each CDR3 protein has one entry. The sample has approximately 590,000 distinct CDR3 sequences; 15% to 17% are singletons. The sequencing sample was made of blood. V is TRBV19 and J is TRBJ2-3; unclear D gene. This receptor was taken from a woman in her twenties or thirties with Graves' hyperthyroidism. CDR3 nucleotide sequence: TGTGCCAGTAGTGATGCACGGAATCTCACAGATACGCAGTATTTT. It specifies CASSDARNLTDTQYF.